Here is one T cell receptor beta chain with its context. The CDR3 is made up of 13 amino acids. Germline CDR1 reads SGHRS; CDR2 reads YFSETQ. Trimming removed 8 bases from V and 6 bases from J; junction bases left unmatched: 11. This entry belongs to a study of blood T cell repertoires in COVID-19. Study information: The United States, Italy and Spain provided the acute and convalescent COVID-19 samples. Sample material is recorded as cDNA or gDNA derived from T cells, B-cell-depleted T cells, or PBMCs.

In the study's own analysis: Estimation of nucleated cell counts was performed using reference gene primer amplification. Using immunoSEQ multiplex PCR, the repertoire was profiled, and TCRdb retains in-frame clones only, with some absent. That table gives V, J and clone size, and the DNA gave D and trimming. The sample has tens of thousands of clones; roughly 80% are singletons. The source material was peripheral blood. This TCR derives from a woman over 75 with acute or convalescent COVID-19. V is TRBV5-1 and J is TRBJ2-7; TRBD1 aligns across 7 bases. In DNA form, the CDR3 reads TGCGCCAGGCTTGACAGGGAGCCTGTCGAGCAGTACTTC. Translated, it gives CARLDREPVEQYF. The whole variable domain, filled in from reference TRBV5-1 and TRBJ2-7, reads KAGVTQTPRYLIKTRGQQVTLSCSPISGHRSVSWYQQTPGQGLQFLFEYFSETQRNKGNFPGRFSGRQFSNSRSEMNVSTLELGDSALYLCARLDREPVEQYFGPGTRLTVT.